This TCR beta chain derives from a study of T cells in Graves' hyperthyroidism and ophthalmopathy. Study-wide findings and caveats: A median about 6.2 months before onset, the model predicted ophthalmopathy.

Template material for amplifying TCR beta CDR3 regions consisted of RNA transcripts. The HTBI primer set was used in a first-round RT-PCR of the TCR CDR3. In TCRdb, the multiplex PCR reads were re-called with MiXCR into one record per CDR3 protein. In the table there are about 640,000 distinct CDR3 sequences, about 45% of which are singletons. Investigators excluded patients with uncontrolled infection, other autoimmune disease, pregnancy or lactation. Clinical symptoms, serum thyroxine and TRAb, thyroid ultrasound and orbital computed tomography together formed the diagnostic basis. Remarks on this clonotype: Its antigen remains unknown.

The TCR comes from an adult man with Graves' disease, either hyperthyroidism or ophthalmopathy (not recorded which). Sequenced material: peripheral blood or thyroid tissue (not recorded which).

In nucleotides, the CDR3 is TGTGCCAGCAGCTTGGCCGGGTCTTGGTACGAGCAGTACTTC. Residues: CASSLAGSWYEQYF. This chain connects TRBV7-2 to TRBJ2-7; D is uncertain. Trimming left V 3 bases short and J 4 bases short, with 13 bases between. Germline V gene data show CDR1 as SGHTA and CDR2 as FQGNSA. CDR3 size: 14 residues.